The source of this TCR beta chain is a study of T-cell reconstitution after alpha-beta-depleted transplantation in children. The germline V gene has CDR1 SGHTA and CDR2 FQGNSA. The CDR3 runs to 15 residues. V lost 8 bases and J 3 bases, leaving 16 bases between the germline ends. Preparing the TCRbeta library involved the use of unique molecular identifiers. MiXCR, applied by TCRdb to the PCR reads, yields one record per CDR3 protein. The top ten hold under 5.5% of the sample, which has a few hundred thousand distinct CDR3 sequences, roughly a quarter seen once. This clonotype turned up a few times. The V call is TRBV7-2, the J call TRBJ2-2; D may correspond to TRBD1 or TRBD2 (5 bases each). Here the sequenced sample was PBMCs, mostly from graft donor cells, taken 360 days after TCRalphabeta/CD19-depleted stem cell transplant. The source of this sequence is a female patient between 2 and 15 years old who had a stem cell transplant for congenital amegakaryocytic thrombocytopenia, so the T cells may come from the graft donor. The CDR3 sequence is CASQPVGRDTGELFF. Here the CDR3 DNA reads TGTGCCAGCCAACCTGTGGGGCGGGACACCGGGGAGCTGTTTTTT.